The entry below describes one T cell receptor beta chain. Its specificity is unknown. Authors of the study amplified TCR beta CDR3 regions from RNA transcripts. A set of HTBI primers served as the primers for a first-round RT-PCR of the TCR CDR3. TCRdb reprocessed the multiplex PCR reads via MiXCR and lists one record per CDR3 protein. The data show 500,000 to 800,000 distinct CDR3 sequences, around 15% seen once. The data belong to a study of T cells in Graves' hyperthyroidism and ophthalmopathy. Thyroid ultrasound, orbital computed tomography, clinical symptoms, and serum thyroxine and TRAb underpinned diagnoses. Each 10 ml fresh peripheral blood draw supplied the PBMCs. In germline, CDR1 is MNHEY, CDR2 SMNVEV (reference sequence). Germline trimming cut 7 bases from V and 7 bases from J; bases unmatched to any gene: 9. The CDR3 runs to 14 residues. Study results and caveats: Most clonotypes expanded in thyroid above 0.001 were likewise present in blood.

V and J are TRBV27 and TRBJ2-1; TRBD2 matches at 8 bases. The specimen sequenced was blood. The receptor was derived from a woman in her forties or fifties with Graves' ophthalmopathy. The CDR3 sequence: CASTPGRAFNEQFF. The CDR3 nucleotides are TGTGCCAGCACCCCCGGGAGGGCCTTTAATGAGCAGTTCTTC.